This T cell receptor (beta chain) was retrieved from a study of blood T cell repertoires in COVID-19. V lost 3 bases to trimming and J lost 2 bases; unmatched junction nucleotides: 7. Germline values: CDR1 LGHNT, CDR2 FRNRAP. This CDR3 is built from 16 residues. Clones were read by immunoSEQ multiplex PCR, and TCRdb kept only the in-frame ones, dropping some. The sample has about 280,000 clones; 70% to 90% are singletons. The chain is built from TRBV12-5 and TRBJ2-1, with TRBD2 matching over 7 bases. The TCR sequence derives from a woman aged 55-75 years in a cohort exposed to, infected with or recovered from COVID-19 (not recorded which). The sequencing input was PBMCs or T cells enriched from blood (not recorded which). The CDR3 DNA reads TGTGCTAGTGGTTTACAGCGGGAACCCACCTACAATGAGCAGTTCTTC. As protein: CASGLQREPTYNEQFF. Using reference TRBV12-5 and TRBJ2-1 for the parts outside the CDR3, the full variable domain is DARVTQTPRHKVTEMGQEVTMRCQPILGHNTVFWYRQTMMQGLELLAYFRNRAPLDDSGMPKDRFSAEMPDATLATLKIQPSEPRDSAVYFCASGLQREPTYNEQFFGPGTRLTVL.